What follows describes a single T cell receptor beta chain. Its antigen is unidentified. The sample originates from a study of T cell responses to AZD1222 COVID-19 vaccine. Study-wide results and caveats: With dominance at 160-218 and 743-854, vaccine-associated CD4 TCRs spanned spike.

Sequenced by immunoSEQ multiplex PCR; TCRdb stores in-frame clones only, minus some. This table has more than 70,000 clones, around 90% appearing once. The germline gives CDR1 SGHNT, CDR2 YYREEE (reference sequence). This CDR3 region has 14 residues. Deletions cut 4 bases from V and 5 bases from J, with 15 bases between. Here the sequenced sample was peripheral blood, taken 28 days after the second AZD1222 dose. The receptor comes from an adult who received the AZD1222 COVID-19 vaccine. The rearrangement links TRBV5-4 to TRBJ2-5, with a weak D call TRBD2 (6 bases). CDR3 residues: CASSQASVVETQYF. CDR3 bases: TGTGCCAGCAGCCAGGCTAGCGTTGTTGAGACCCAGTACTTC.